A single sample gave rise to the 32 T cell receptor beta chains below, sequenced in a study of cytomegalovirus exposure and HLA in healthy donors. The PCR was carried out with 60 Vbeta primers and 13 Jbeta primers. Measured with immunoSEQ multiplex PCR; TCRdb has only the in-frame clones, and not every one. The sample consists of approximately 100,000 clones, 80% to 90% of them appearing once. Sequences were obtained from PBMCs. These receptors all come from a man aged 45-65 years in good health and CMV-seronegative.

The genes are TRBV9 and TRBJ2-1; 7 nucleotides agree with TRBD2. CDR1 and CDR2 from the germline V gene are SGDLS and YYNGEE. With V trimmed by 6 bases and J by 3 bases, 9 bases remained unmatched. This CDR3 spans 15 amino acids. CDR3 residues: CASTPGRGIYNEQFF. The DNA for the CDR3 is TGTGCCAGCACACCCGGGCGGGGGATCTACAATGAGCAGTTCTTC.

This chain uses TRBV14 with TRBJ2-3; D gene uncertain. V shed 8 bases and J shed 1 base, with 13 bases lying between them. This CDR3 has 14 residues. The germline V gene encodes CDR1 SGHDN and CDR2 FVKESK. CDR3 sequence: CASSREIRTDTQYF. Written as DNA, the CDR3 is TGTGCCAGCTCCCGCGAGATTCGCACAGATACGCAGTATTTT.

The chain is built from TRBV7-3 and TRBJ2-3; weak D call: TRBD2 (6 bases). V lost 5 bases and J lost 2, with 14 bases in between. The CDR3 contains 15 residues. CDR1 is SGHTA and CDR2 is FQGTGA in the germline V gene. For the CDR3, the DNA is TGTGCCAGCAGCGTAGGGGCGGGGATCACAGATACGCAGTATTTT. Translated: CASSVGAGITDTQYF. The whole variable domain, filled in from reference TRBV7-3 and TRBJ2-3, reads GAGVSQTPSNKVTEKGKYVELRCDPISGHTALYWYRQSLGQGPEFLIYFQGTGAADDSGLPNDRFFAVRPEGSVSTLKIQRTERGDSAVYLCASSVGAGITDTQYFGPGTRLTVL.

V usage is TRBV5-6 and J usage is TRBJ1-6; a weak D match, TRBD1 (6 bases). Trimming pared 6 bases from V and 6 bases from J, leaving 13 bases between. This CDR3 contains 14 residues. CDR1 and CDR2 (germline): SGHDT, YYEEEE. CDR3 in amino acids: CASTILGANSPLHF. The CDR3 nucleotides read TGTGCCAGCACCATATTGGGGGCTAATTCACCCCTCCACTTT.

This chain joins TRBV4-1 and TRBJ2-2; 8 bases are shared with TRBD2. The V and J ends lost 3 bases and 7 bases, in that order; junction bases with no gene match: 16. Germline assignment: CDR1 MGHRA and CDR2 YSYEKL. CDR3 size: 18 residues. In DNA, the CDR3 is TGCGCCAGCAGCCACCAACTCCTTGGCGGGGGGTTGCTCGGGGAGCTGTTTTTT. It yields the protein CASSHQLLGGGLLGELFF.

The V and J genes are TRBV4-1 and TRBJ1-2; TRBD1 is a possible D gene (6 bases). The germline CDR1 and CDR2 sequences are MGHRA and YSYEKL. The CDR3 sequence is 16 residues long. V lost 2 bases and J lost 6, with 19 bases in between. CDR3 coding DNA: TGCGCCAGCAGCCAAACCGTTGACAGGATGATACATGGCTACACCTTC. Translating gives CASSQTVDRMIHGYTF.

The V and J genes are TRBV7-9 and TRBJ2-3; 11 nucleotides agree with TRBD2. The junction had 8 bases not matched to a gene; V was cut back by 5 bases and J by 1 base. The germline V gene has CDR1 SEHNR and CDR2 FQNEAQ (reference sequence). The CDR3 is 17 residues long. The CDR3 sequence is CASSPPLLAGGTDTQYF. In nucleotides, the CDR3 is TGTGCCAGCAGCCCCCCCCTACTAGCGGGGGGCACAGATACGCAGTATTTT.

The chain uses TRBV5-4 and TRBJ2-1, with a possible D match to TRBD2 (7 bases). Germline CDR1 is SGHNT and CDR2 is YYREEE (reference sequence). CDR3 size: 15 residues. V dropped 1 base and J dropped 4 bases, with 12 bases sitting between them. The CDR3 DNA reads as TGTGCCAGCAGCTTGAGAGGGGGGGCATACAATGAGCAGTTCTTC. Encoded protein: CASSLRGGAYNEQFF.

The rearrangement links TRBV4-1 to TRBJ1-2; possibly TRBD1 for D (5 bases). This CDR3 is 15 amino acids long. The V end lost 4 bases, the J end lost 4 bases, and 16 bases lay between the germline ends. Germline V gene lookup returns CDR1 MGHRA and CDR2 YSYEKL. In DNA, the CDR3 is TGCGCCAGCAGCCGGGGCCCCGAGCTAGGCTATGGCTACACCTTC. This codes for CASSRGPELGYGYTF.

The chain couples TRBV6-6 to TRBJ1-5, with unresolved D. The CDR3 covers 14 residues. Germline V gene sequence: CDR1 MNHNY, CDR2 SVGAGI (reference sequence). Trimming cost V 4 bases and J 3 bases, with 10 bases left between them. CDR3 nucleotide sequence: TGTGCCAGCAGTTTGGCGGAAAACAATCAGCCCCAGCATTTT. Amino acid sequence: CASSLAENNQPQHF.

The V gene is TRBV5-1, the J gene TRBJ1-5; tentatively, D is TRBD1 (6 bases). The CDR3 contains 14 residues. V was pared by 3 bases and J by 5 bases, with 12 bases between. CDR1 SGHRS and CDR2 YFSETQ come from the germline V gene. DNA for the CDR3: TGCGCCAGCAGCTCGGGGACACGCGATCAGCCCCAGCATTTT. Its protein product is CASSSGTRDQPQHF.

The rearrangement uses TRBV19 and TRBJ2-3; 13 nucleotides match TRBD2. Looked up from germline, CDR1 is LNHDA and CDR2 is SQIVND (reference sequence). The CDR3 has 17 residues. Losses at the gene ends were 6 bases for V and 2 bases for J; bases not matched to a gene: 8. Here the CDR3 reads CASSRGGTSGVTDTQYF. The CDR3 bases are TGTGCCAGTAGCCGAGGTGGGACTAGCGGGGTCACAGATACGCAGTATTTT.

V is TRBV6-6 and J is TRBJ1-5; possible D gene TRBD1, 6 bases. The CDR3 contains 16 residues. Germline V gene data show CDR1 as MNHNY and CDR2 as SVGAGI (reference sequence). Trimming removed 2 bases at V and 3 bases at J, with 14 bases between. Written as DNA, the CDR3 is TGTGCCAGCAGTTACCCCGCGGCAGGGGACAATCAGCCCCAGCATTTT. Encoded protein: CASSYPAAGDNQPQHF.

The CDR3 region is CASSTILAGGYNEQFF. CDR3 DNA sequence: TGTGCCAGTAGCACCATACTAGCGGGGGGGTACAATGAGCAGTTCTTC. The chain employs TRBV19 and TRBJ2-1, with 13 bases aligning to TRBD2. The CDR3 totals 16 residues. Germline lookup yields CDR1 LNHDA and CDR2 SQIVND (reference sequence). After removal of 6 bases from V and 4 bases from J, the junction contained 6 bases not matched to a gene.

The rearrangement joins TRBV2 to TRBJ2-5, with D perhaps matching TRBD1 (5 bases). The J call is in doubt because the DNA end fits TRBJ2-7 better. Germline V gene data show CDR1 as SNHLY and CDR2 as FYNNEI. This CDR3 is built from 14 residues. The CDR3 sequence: CASSSLTAYNEQYF. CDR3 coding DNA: TGTGCCAGCAGTAGTTTGACAGCTTACAACGAGCAGTACTTC.

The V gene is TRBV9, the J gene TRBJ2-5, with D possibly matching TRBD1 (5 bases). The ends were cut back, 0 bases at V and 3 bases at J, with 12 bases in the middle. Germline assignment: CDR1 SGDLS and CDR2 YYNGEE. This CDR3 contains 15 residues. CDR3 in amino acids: CASSVAPTGEETQYF. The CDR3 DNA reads TGTGCCAGCAGCGTAGCCCCAACAGGAGAAGAGACCCAGTACTTC.

CDR3 nucleotide sequence: TGTGCCAGTAGCCTCGGGACAGCGAACACTGAAGCTTTCTTT. Translation: CASSLGTANTEAFF. The genes are TRBV19 and TRBJ1-1, with 7 bases aligning to TRBD1. The CDR3 runs 14 residues. Germline loops: CDR1 LNHDA, CDR2 SQIVND (reference sequence). Trimming removed 6 bases from V and 1 base from J; junction bases left unmatched: 5.

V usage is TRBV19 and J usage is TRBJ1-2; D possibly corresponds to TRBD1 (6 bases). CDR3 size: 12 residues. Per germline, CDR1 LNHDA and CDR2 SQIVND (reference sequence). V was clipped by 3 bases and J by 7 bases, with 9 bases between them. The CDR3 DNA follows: TGTGCCAGTAGTATGCTGGACAGTGGCTACACCTTC. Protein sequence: CASSMLDSGYTF.

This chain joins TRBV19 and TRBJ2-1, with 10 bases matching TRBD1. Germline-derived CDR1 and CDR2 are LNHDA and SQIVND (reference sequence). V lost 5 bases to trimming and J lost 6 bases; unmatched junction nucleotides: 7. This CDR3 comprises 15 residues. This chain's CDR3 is CASSLGTGVFNEQFF. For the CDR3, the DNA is TGTGCCAGTAGTCTCGGGACAGGGGTTTTCAATGAGCAGTTCTTC.

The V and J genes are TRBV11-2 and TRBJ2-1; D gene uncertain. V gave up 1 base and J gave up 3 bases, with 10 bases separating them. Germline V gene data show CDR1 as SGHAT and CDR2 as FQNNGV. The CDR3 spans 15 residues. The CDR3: CASSLGALLYNEQFF. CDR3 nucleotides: TGTGCCAGCAGCTTAGGAGCCCTACTCTACAATGAGCAGTTCTTC.

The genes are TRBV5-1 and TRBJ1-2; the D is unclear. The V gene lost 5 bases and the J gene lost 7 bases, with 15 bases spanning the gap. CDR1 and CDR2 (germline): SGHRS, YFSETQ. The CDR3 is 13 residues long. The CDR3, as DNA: TGCGCCAGCAGGGTGCCCCCCGGCGGTGGCTACACCTTC. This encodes CASRVPPGGGYTF.

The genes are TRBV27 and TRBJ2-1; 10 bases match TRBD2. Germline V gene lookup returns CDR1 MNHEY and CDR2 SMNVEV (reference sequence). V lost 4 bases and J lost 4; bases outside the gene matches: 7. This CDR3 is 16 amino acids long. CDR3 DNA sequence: TGTGCCAGCAGTTCGTCTAGCGGGGGTTTTTACAATGAGCAGTTCTTC. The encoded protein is CASSSSSGGFYNEQFF.

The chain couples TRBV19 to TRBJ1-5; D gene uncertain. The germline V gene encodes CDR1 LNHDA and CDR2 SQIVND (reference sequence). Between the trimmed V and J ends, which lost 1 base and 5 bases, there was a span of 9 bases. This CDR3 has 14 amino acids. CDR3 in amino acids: CASSIGRRDQPQHF. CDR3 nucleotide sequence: TGTGCCAGTAGTATAGGCCGGAGGGATCAGCCCCAGCATTTT.

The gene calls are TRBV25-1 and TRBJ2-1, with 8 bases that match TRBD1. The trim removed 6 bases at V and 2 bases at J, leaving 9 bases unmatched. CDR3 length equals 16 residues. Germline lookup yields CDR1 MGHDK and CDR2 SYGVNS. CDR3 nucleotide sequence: TGTGCCAGCAGCACCCCGACGGGACAGGCCTACAATGAGCAGTTCTTC. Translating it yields CASSTPTGQAYNEQFF.

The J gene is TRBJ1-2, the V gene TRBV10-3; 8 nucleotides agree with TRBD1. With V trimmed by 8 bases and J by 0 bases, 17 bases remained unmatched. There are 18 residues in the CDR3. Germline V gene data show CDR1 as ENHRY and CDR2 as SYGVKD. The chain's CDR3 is CAIGFGQGETLTNYGYTF. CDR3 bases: TGTGCCATCGGCTTCGGACAGGGCGAAACTCTGACTAACTATGGCTACACCTTC.

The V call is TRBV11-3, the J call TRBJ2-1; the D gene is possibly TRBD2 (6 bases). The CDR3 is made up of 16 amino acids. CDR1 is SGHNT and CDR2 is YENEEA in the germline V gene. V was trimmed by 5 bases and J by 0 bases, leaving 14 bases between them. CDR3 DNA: TGTGCCAGCAGCCCCCGCGGGGCAAGCTCCTACAATGAGCAGTTCTTC. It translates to CASSPRGASSYNEQFF.

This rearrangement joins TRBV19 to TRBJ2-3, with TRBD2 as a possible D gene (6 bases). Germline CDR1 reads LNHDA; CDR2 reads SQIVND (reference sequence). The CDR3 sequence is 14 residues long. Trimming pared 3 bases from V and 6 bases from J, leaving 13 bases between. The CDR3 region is CASSMGTSRDTQYF. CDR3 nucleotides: TGTGCCAGTAGTATGGGGACTTCTCGGGATACGCAGTATTTT.

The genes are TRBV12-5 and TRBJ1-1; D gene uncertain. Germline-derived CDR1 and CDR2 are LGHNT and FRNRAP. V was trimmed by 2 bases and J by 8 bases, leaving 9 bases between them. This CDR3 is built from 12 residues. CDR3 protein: CASGLSSGEAFF. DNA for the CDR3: TGTGCTAGTGGTTTGTCGTCGGGGGAAGCTTTCTTT.

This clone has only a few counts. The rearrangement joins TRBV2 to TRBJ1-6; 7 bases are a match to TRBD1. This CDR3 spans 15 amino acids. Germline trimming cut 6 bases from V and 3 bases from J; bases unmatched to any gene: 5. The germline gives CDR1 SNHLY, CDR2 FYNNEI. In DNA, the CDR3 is TGTGCCAGCAGCAAAGACAGGGTCTATAATTCACCCCTCCACTTT. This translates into CASSKDRVYNSPLHF.

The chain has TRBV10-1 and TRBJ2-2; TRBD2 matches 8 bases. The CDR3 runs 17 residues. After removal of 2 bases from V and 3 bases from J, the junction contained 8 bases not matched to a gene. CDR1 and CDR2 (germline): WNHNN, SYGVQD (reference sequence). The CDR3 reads CASSEAGAGDHTGELFF. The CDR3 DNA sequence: TGCGCCAGCAGTGAGGCGGGAGCGGGGGATCACACCGGGGAGCTGTTTTTT.

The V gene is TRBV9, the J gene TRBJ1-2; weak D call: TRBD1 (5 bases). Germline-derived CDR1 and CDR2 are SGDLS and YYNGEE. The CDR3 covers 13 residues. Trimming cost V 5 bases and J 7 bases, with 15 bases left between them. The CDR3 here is CASRAGGDGGYTF. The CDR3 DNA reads TGTGCCAGCAGAGCGGGGGGTGACGGTGGCTACACCTTC.

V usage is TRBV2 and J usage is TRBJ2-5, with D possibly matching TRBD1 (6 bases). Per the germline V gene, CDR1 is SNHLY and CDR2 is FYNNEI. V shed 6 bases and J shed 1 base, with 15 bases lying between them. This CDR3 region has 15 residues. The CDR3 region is CASSADRDTQETQYF. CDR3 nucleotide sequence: TGTGCCAGCAGCGCCGATCGGGACACCCAAGAGACCCAGTACTTC. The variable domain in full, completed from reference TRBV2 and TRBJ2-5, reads EPEVTQTPSHQVTQMGQEVILRCVPISNHLYFYWYRQILGQKVEFLVSFYNNEISEKSEIFDDQFSVERPDGSNFTLKIRSTKLEDSAMYFCASSADRDTQETQYFGPGTRLLVL.